Listed below are T cell receptor beta chains from one sample, sequenced in a study of shared clonotypes between healthy human individuals. The assay was immunoSEQ multiplex PCR, and TCRdb's table has in-frame clones only and misses some. Among about 380,000 clones listed, around 96% were seen once. Sequenced sample: memory CD8+ T cells sorted from blood. The receptors stem from a man aged 25 to 40 in good health. The CDR3 runs from the conserved cysteine through the conserved F or W. Fields, in order: J gene, CDR3 length, clone size, V gene, D gene, CDR3 protein, CDR3 DNA. A D gene is named only where the DNA matches it firmly. Not all rows give a size; the values are once, few, many and, for expanded clones, a class.

j_call: TRBJ1-2; cdr3_length: 12; clone_size: NA; v_call: TRBV10-2; d_call: TRBD1; cdr3_aa: CASTTGDYGYTF; cdr3_nt: TGCGCCAGCACTACAGGGGACTATGGCTACACCTTC
j_call: TRBJ2-3; cdr3_length: 13; clone_size: NA; v_call: TRBV6-5; d_call: NA; cdr3_aa: CASSRDRTDTQYF; cdr3_nt: TGTGCCAGCAGCCGGGACCGCACAGATACGCAGTATTTT
j_call: TRBJ2-1; cdr3_length: 15; clone_size: NA; v_call: TRBV5-1; d_call: NA; cdr3_aa: CASSIQGSSYNEQFF; cdr3_nt: TGCGCCAGTTCTATTCAGGGGAGCTCCTACAATGAGCAGTTCTTC
j_call: TRBJ1-3; cdr3_length: 13; clone_size: NA; v_call: TRBV10-3; d_call: NA; cdr3_aa: CAISVAGGNTIYF; cdr3_nt: TGTGCCATCAGTGTTGCAGGGGGAAACACCATATATTTT
j_call: TRBJ2-7; cdr3_length: 11; clone_size: NA; v_call: TRBV30; d_call: NA; cdr3_aa: CAWNRVYEQYF; cdr3_nt: TGTGCCTGGAACCGAGTGTACGAGCAGTACTTC
j_call: TRBJ2-3; cdr3_length: 14; clone_size: NA; v_call: TRBV5-1; d_call: TRBD2; cdr3_aa: CASSSAGVADTQYF; cdr3_nt: TGCGCCAGCAGCTCAGCGGGAGTTGCAGATACGCAGTATTTT
j_call: TRBJ2-1; cdr3_length: 15; clone_size: NA; v_call: TRBV13; d_call: NA; cdr3_aa: CASSRISLGDNEQFF; cdr3_nt: TGTGCCAGCAGTCGAATCAGCCTAGGGGACAATGAGCAGTTCTTC
j_call: TRBJ2-3; cdr3_length: 15; clone_size: NA; v_call: TRBV7-3; d_call: NA; cdr3_aa: CASSSKGGSTDTQYF; cdr3_nt: TGTGCCAGCAGCTCTAAGGGGGGGTCCACAGATACGCAGTATTTT
j_call: TRBJ2-3; cdr3_length: 19; clone_size: NA; v_call: TRBV5-1; d_call: TRBD2; cdr3_aa: CASSLGLAGGLYRTDTQYF; cdr3_nt: TGCGCCAGCAGCTTGGGCCTAGCGGGAGGGCTCTATCGCACAGATACGCAGTATTTT
j_call: TRBJ1-4; cdr3_length: 13; clone_size: NA; v_call: TRBV30; d_call: NA; cdr3_aa: CASLRETEEKLFF; cdr3_nt: TGTGCCTCACTCAGAGAGACGGAGGAAAAACTGTTTTTT
j_call: TRBJ2-7; cdr3_length: 15; clone_size: NA; v_call: TRBV10-1; d_call: NA; cdr3_aa: CASSEYKRAPYEQYF; cdr3_nt: TGCGCCAGCAGTGAGTACAAGCGCGCGCCCTACGAGCAGTACTTC
j_call: TRBJ1-5; cdr3_length: 12; clone_size: NA; v_call: TRBV6-1; d_call: NA; cdr3_aa: CATRGSNQPQHF; cdr3_nt: TGTGCCACCAGGGGTAGCAATCAGCCCCAGCATTTT
j_call: TRBJ2-3; cdr3_length: 16; clone_size: once; v_call: TRBV2; d_call: NA; cdr3_aa: CASRATGIGPTDTQYF; cdr3_nt: TGTGCCAGCAGAGCCACAGGGATTGGCCCCACAGATACGCAGTATTTT
j_call: TRBJ1-5; cdr3_length: 13; clone_size: NA; v_call: TRBV7-2; d_call: NA; cdr3_aa: CASSFDSHQPQHF; cdr3_nt: TGTGCCAGCAGCTTTGATTCCCATCAGCCCCAGCATTTT
j_call: TRBJ1-5; cdr3_length: 22; clone_size: NA; v_call: TRBV10-3; d_call: TRBD1; cdr3_aa: CAISESSGQGGFIGPSNQPQHF; cdr3_nt: TGTGCCATCAGTGAGTCTAGCGGACAGGGAGGTTTTATAGGGCCTAGCAATCAGCCCCAGCATTTT
j_call: TRBJ2-6; cdr3_length: 15; clone_size: once; v_call: TRBV10-3; d_call: TRBD1; cdr3_aa: CAIRTGGTGANVLTF; cdr3_nt: TGTGCCATCAGGACAGGGGGGACTGGGGCCAACGTCCTGACTTTC
j_call: TRBJ1-5; cdr3_length: 13; clone_size: NA; v_call: TRBV4-2; d_call: NA; cdr3_aa: CASSQDRDQPQHF; cdr3_nt: TGTGCCAGCAGCCAAGACAGGGACCAGCCCCAGCATTTT
j_call: TRBJ2-3; cdr3_length: 12; clone_size: NA; v_call: TRBV7-8; d_call: NA; cdr3_aa: CASSFRTDTQYF; cdr3_nt: TGTGCCAGCAGCTTCCGCACAGATACGCAGTATTTT
j_call: TRBJ1-2; cdr3_length: 15; clone_size: few; v_call: TRBV5-4; d_call: TRBD1; cdr3_aa: CASSPATGGVYGYTF; cdr3_nt: TGTGCCAGCAGCCCCGCGACAGGGGGGGTCTATGGCTACACCTTC
j_call: TRBJ2-2; cdr3_length: 15; clone_size: NA; v_call: TRBV5-4; d_call: TRBD1; cdr3_aa: CASSSDRANTGELFF; cdr3_nt: TGTGCCAGCAGCTCGGACAGGGCGAACACCGGGGAGCTGTTTTTT
j_call: TRBJ2-1; cdr3_length: 12; clone_size: NA; v_call: TRBV6-6; d_call: NA; cdr3_aa: CASTVIGTEQFF; cdr3_nt: TGTGCCAGCACAGTTATAGGGACTGAGCAGTTCTTC
j_call: TRBJ1-1; cdr3_length: 13; clone_size: once; v_call: TRBV2; d_call: NA; cdr3_aa: CASSSDMNTEAFF; cdr3_nt: TGTGCCAGCAGTTCCGACATGAACACTGAAGCTTTCTTT
j_call: TRBJ2-1; cdr3_length: 14; clone_size: NA; v_call: TRBV11-3; d_call: NA; cdr3_aa: CASSLPPEGSEQFF; cdr3_nt: TGTGCCAGCAGCTTACCCCCCGAGGGGAGTGAGCAGTTCTTC
j_call: TRBJ1-5; cdr3_length: 14; clone_size: NA; v_call: TRBV2; d_call: NA; cdr3_aa: CASSKEVSNQPQHF; cdr3_nt: TGTGCCAGCTCAAAGGAGGTTAGCAATCAGCCCCAGCATTTT
j_call: TRBJ1-2; cdr3_length: 10; clone_size: NA; v_call: TRBV19; d_call: NA; cdr3_aa: CASRHYGYTF; cdr3_nt: TGTGCCAGTAGACACTATGGCTACACCTTC
j_call: TRBJ2-3; cdr3_length: 16; clone_size: NA; v_call: TRBV27; d_call: TRBD2; cdr3_aa: CASSPIAGGFTDTQYF; cdr3_nt: TGTGCCAGCAGTCCGATAGCGGGAGGGTTTACAGATACGCAGTATTTT
j_call: TRBJ2-3; cdr3_length: 15; clone_size: NA; v_call: TRBV5-5; d_call: NA; cdr3_aa: CASSRPTGATDTQYF; cdr3_nt: TGTGCCAGCAGCCGCCCGACAGGTGCCACAGATACGCAGTATTTT
j_call: TRBJ1-2; cdr3_length: 13; clone_size: NA; v_call: TRBV10-1; d_call: NA; cdr3_aa: CASSEAANYGYTF; cdr3_nt: TGCGCCAGCAGTGAAGCAGCTAACTATGGCTACACCTTC
j_call: TRBJ2-1; cdr3_length: 15; clone_size: NA; v_call: TRBV9; d_call: NA; cdr3_aa: CASSVVSSGYNEQFF; cdr3_nt: TGTGCCAGCAGCGTCGTTTCTTCCGGTTACAATGAGCAGTTCTTC
j_call: TRBJ2-1; cdr3_length: 12; clone_size: NA; v_call: TRBV2; d_call: NA; cdr3_aa: CASSEQDNEQFF; cdr3_nt: TGTGCCAGCAGTGAACAGGACAATGAGCAGTTCTTC
j_call: TRBJ2-3; cdr3_length: 12; clone_size: NA; v_call: TRBV6-1; d_call: NA; cdr3_aa: CASTVHTDTQYF; cdr3_nt: TGTGCCAGCACAGTGCACACAGATACGCAGTATTTT
j_call: TRBJ2-1; cdr3_length: 18; clone_size: NA; v_call: TRBV9; d_call: TRBD2; cdr3_aa: CASSVRRLASSSYNEQFF; cdr3_nt: TGTGCCAGCAGCGTACGAAGACTAGCCTCGAGCTCCTACAATGAGCAGTTCTTC
j_call: TRBJ1-4; cdr3_length: 15; clone_size: NA; v_call: TRBV9; d_call: NA; cdr3_aa: CASSVGGKRNEKLFF; cdr3_nt: TGTGCCAGCAGCGTAGGGGGGAAGCGGAATGAAAAACTGTTTTTT
j_call: TRBJ2-5; cdr3_length: 12; clone_size: NA; v_call: TRBV18; d_call: NA; cdr3_aa: CASSPGGETQYF; cdr3_nt: TGTGCCAGCTCACCAGGCGGAGAGACCCAGTACTTC
j_call: TRBJ2-4; cdr3_length: 16; clone_size: NA; v_call: TRBV28; d_call: NA; cdr3_aa: CASSPDSLLAKNIQYF; cdr3_nt: TGTGCCAGCAGTCCTGACAGTCTTCTAGCCAAAAACATTCAGTACTTC
j_call: TRBJ2-1; cdr3_length: 11; clone_size: NA; v_call: TRBV6-1; d_call: NA; cdr3_aa: CASSEWDEQFF; cdr3_nt: TGTGCCAGCAGTGAATGGGATGAGCAGTTCTTC
j_call: TRBJ2-5; cdr3_length: 15; clone_size: few; v_call: TRBV27; d_call: NA; cdr3_aa: CASSPEQGSQETQYF; cdr3_nt: TGTGCCAGCAGTCCTGAACAGGGAAGTCAAGAGACCCAGTACTTC
j_call: TRBJ1-4; cdr3_length: 16; clone_size: NA; v_call: TRBV5-8; d_call: TRBD1; cdr3_aa: CASSLDGTGSPEKLFF; cdr3_nt: TGTGCCAGCAGTTTAGATGGGACAGGGAGCCCTGAAAAACTGTTTTTT
j_call: TRBJ2-3; cdr3_length: 14; clone_size: once; v_call: TRBV27; d_call: TRBD1; cdr3_aa: CATWTGSSTDTQYF; cdr3_nt: TGTGCCACCTGGACAGGCTCTAGCACAGATACGCAGTATTTT
j_call: TRBJ2-1; cdr3_length: 17; clone_size: NA; v_call: TRBV6-1; d_call: TRBD2; cdr3_aa: CASSVYLAGGSYNEQFF; cdr3_nt: TGTGCCAGCAGTGTATATCTAGCGGGAGGCTCCTACAATGAGCAGTTCTTC
j_call: TRBJ2-5; cdr3_length: 15; clone_size: once; v_call: TRBV7-9; d_call: TRBD2; cdr3_aa: CASSSGLAFRETQYF; cdr3_nt: TGTGCCAGCAGCTCGGGACTAGCGTTTCGGGAGACCCAGTACTTC
j_call: TRBJ2-1; cdr3_length: 16; clone_size: NA; v_call: TRBV7-9; d_call: TRBD2; cdr3_aa: CASSLDRLAVSNEQFF; cdr3_nt: TGTGCCAGCAGCTTAGATAGGCTAGCGGTTTCTAATGAGCAGTTCTTC
j_call: TRBJ2-5; cdr3_length: 14; clone_size: NA; v_call: TRBV14; d_call: NA; cdr3_aa: CASSQDRFQETQYF; cdr3_nt: TGTGCCAGCAGCCAAGACAGATTCCAAGAGACCCAGTACTTC
j_call: TRBJ1-5; cdr3_length: 11; clone_size: NA; v_call: TRBV2; d_call: NA; cdr3_aa: CASSGGQPQHF; cdr3_nt: TGTGCCAGCAGTGGGGGTCAGCCCCAGCATTTT
j_call: TRBJ2-1; cdr3_length: 12; clone_size: NA; v_call: TRBV29-1; d_call: NA; cdr3_aa: CSVAGSYNGQFF; cdr3_nt: TGCAGCGTTGCGGGCTCCTACAATGGGCAGTTCTTC
j_call: TRBJ2-1; cdr3_length: 20; clone_size: NA; v_call: TRBV5-8; d_call: NA; cdr3_aa: CASSSLGPLETGLKGNEQFF; cdr3_nt: TGTGCCAGCAGCTCCTTGGGACCCTTGGAGACAGGTCTGAAGGGCAATGAGCAGTTCTTC
j_call: TRBJ2-5; cdr3_length: 14; clone_size: once; v_call: TRBV5-1; d_call: TRBD1; cdr3_aa: CASSHGQGGETQYF; cdr3_nt: TGCGCCAGCAGCCACGGACAGGGAGGAGAGACCCAGTACTTC
j_call: TRBJ2-6; cdr3_length: 11; clone_size: NA; v_call: TRBV20-1; d_call: NA; cdr3_aa: CSGLGANVLTF; cdr3_nt: TGCAGTGGTCTTGGGGCCAACGTCCTGACTTTC
j_call: TRBJ1-5; cdr3_length: 15; clone_size: NA; v_call: TRBV27; d_call: NA; cdr3_aa: CASSLTGQGIQPQHF; cdr3_nt: TGTGCCAGCAGTTTAACAGGGCAGGGAATCCAGCCCCAGCATTTT
j_call: TRBJ2-6; cdr3_length: 15; clone_size: NA; v_call: TRBV7-8; d_call: NA; cdr3_aa: CASSSQGLGANVLTF; cdr3_nt: TGTGCCAGCAGCTCACAGGGTCTTGGGGCCAACGTCCTGACTTTC
j_call: TRBJ2-6; cdr3_length: 17; clone_size: NA; v_call: TRBV27; d_call: TRBD2; cdr3_aa: CASSGLAGRDGANVLTF; cdr3_nt: TGTGCCAGCAGTGGACTAGCGGGACGGGATGGGGCCAACGTCCTGACTTTC
j_call: TRBJ1-5; cdr3_length: 14; clone_size: NA; v_call: TRBV2; d_call: NA; cdr3_aa: CASRAGVGSQPQHF; cdr3_nt: TGTGCCAGCAGAGCCGGGGTCGGGAGTCAGCCCCAGCATTTT
j_call: TRBJ2-1; cdr3_length: 15; clone_size: once; v_call: TRBV18; d_call: NA; cdr3_aa: CASSPASGDYNEQFF; cdr3_nt: TGTGCCAGCTCACCGGCCAGCGGTGACTACAATGAGCAGTTCTTC